This TCR beta chain was documented in a study of T cells in pancreatic ductal adenocarcinoma. Selected pancreatic ductal adenocarcinoma patients had undergone surgery without neoadjuvant therapy. Study-wide results and caveats: Compared with tumor, blood showed more total productive templates and around 8.1-fold more clonotypes. Enrichment of CD45RO+ effector over naive T cells in tumors may bias clonality. Blood clonality (around 0.072) did not differ significantly from tumor (about 0.12).

Details on this clone: Its target is not known.

TCRdb's table, derived via immunoSEQ multiplex PCR, lists solely in-frame clones and lacks some. The sample yields over 15,000 clones, about nine tenths seen once. Germline V gene lookup returns CDR1 SNHLY and CDR2 FYNNEI. V was clipped by 6 bases and J by 1 base, with 15 bases between them. The CDR3 runs to 15 residues. The specimen was PBMCs. The chain combines TRBV2 with TRBJ1-1; D perhaps matches TRBD1 (6 bases). This TCR derives from a human donor with pancreatic ductal adenocarcinoma. The CDR3 loop is CASRQDSSPNTEAFF. In DNA, the CDR3 is TGTGCCAGCAGGCAGGACAGCTCCCCGAACACTGAAGCTTTCTTT.